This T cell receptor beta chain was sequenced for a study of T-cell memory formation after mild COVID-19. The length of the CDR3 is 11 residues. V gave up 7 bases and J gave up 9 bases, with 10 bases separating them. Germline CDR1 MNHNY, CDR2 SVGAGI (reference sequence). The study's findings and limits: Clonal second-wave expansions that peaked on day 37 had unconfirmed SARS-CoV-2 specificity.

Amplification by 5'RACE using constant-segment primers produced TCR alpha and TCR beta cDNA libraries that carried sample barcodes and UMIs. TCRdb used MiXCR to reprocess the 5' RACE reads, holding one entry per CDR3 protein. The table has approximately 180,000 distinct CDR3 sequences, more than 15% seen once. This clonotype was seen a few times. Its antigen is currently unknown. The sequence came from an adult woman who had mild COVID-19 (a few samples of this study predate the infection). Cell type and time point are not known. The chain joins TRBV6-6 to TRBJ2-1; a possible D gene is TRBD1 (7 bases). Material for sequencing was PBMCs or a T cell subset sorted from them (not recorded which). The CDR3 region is CASTRDSEQFF. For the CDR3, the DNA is TGTGCCAGCACGCGGGACAGTGAGCAGTTCTTC.